The 11 T cell receptor beta chains below all came from one sample that was sequenced in a study of blood T cell repertoires in COVID-19. Assay used: immunoSEQ multiplex PCR; TCRdb lists only in-frame clones, some missing. The sample lists under 60,000 clones; about 92% were seen once. Sequenced: peripheral blood. The receptors were gathered from a human donor in a cohort sampled during active COVID-19.

V is TRBV7-9 and J is TRBJ2-3; D gene unclear. Germline CDR1 reads SEHNR; CDR2 reads FQNEAQ (reference sequence). Trimming shortened V by 4 bases and J by 2 bases, and 4 bases separated the two germline ends. The CDR3 runs 12 residues. This chain's CDR3 is CASSSLTDTQYF. The CDR3 nucleotides are TGTGCCAGCAGCTCTCTCACAGATACGCAGTATTTT.

The chain combines TRBV18 with TRBJ1-3; TRBD1 is a possible D gene (5 bases). Germline V CDR1 and CDR2: KGHSH, LQKENI. V shed 3 bases and J shed 0 bases, with 9 bases lying between them. The CDR3 covers 15 residues. This chain's CDR3 is CASSPGQSSGNTIYF. The CDR3 DNA reads as TGTGCCAGCTCACCGGGGCAGAGCTCTGGAAACACCATATATTTT.

The V call is TRBV25-1, the J call TRBJ2-1, with a tentative D call TRBD1 (5 bases). V was pared by 3 bases and J by 8 bases, with 8 bases between. This CDR3 is built from 12 residues. CDR1 is MGHDK and CDR2 is SYGVNS in the germline V gene. For the CDR3, the DNA is TGTGCCAGCAGTGACAGGGTCTATGAGCAGTTCTTC. This encodes CASSDRVYEQFF. Filled out from reference TRBV25-1 and TRBJ2-1, the complete variable domain reads EADIYQTPRYLVIGTGKKITLECSQTMGHDKMYWYQQDPGMELHLIHYSYGVNSTEKGDLSSESTVSRIRTEHFPLTLESARPSHTSQYLCASSDRVYEQFFGPGTRLTVL.

A few counts support this clone. J is TRBJ1-5 and V is TRBV7-8, with TRBD1 as a possible D gene (5 bases). V dropped 1 base and J dropped 6 bases, with 13 bases sitting between them. CDR1 is SGHVS and CDR2 is FQNEAQ in the germline V gene. CDR3 length: 15 amino acids. The CDR3 DNA follows: TGTGCCAGCAGCTTAGAAGGGGCCGGCGCTCAGCCCCAGCATTTT. Translated: CASSLEGAGAQPQHF.

V and J are TRBV3-1 (or the pseudogene TRBV3-2) and TRBJ1-2; D is unclear. CDR3 length: 15 residues. The germline CDR1 and CDR2 sequences are LGHDT and YNNKEL (reference sequence). V was trimmed by 0 bases and J by 2 bases, leaving 10 bases between them. The CDR3 region has the DNA TGTGCCAGCAGCCAAGATCTAGTAGACAACTATGGCTACACCTTC. Protein: CASSQDLVDNYGYTF.

The chain employs TRBV2 and TRBJ1-4; a possible D gene is TRBD1 (5 bases). This CDR3 has 14 amino acids. V lost 7 bases, J lost 7 bases, and 16 bases lay in between. Germline CDR1 reads SNHLY; CDR2 reads FYNNEI. CDR3 amino acids: CASNNRRLIEKLFF. CDR3 DNA: TGTGCCAGCAACAACAGGCGATTGATTGAAAAACTGTTTTTT.

V and J are TRBV4-1 and TRBJ1-5; 7 positions match TRBD1. V lost 1 base to trimming and J lost 4 bases; unmatched junction nucleotides: 4. The CDR3 consists of 15 residues. The germline V gene encodes CDR1 MGHRA and CDR2 YSYEKL. This chain's CDR3 is CASSQGLGQNQPQHF. As DNA, the CDR3 is TGCGCCAGCAGCCAAGGATTGGGACAGAATCAGCCCCAGCATTTT.

The V gene is TRBV9, the J gene TRBJ2-7; a weak D match, TRBD1 (6 bases). V was clipped by 0 bases and J by 0 bases, with 7 bases between them. The CDR3 consists of 14 residues. Germline V gene data show CDR1 as SGDLS and CDR2 as YYNGEE. The CDR3 DNA reads TGTGCCAGCAGCGTAGGGGACAACTCCTACGAGCAGTACTTC. This codes for CASSVGDNSYEQYF.

The rearrangement joins TRBV28 to TRBJ2-1, with a weak D call TRBD1 (5 bases). V was trimmed by 9 bases and J by 7 bases, leaving 13 bases between them. Germline lookup yields CDR1 MDHEN and CDR2 SYDVKM. The CDR3 loop spans 12 amino acids. The CDR3 DNA is TGTGCCAGTAACCTCGGACAAAATGAGCAGTTCTTC. This translates into CASNLGQNEQFF.

This clone was found once. The chain carries TRBV5-1 and TRBJ1-1; tentatively, D is TRBD1 (6 bases). Germline lookup yields CDR1 SGHRS and CDR2 YFSETQ. This CDR3 is built from 13 residues. V was trimmed by 4 bases and J by 1 base, leaving 8 bases between them. The CDR3: CASSPGQNTEAFF. The CDR3 coding sequence is TGCGCCAGCAGCCCGGGACAGAACACTGAAGCTTTCTTT.

The rearrangement uses TRBV7-2 and TRBJ1-2; 7 nucleotides align to TRBD1. The CDR3 has 14 amino acids. V was pared by 5 bases and J by 6 bases, with 9 bases of the junction left unmatched. The germline CDR1 and CDR2 sequences are SGHTA and FQGNSA. This chain's CDR3 is CASSNAQGSHGYTF. The CDR3 coding sequence is TGTGCCAGCAGCAACGCACAGGGGAGCCATGGCTACACCTTC.